This record covers a single T cell receptor (beta chain). This specimen comes from a study of T cells in Graves' hyperthyroidism and ophthalmopathy. With 4 bases clipped from V and 4 bases from J, the junction kept 13 bases outside the gene matches. Germline V CDR1 and CDR2: SGHNT, YYREEE (reference sequence). The CDR3 consists of 16 residues. Amplification of TCR beta CDR3 regions was performed using RNA transcripts as template. RT-PCR in the first round (using the HTBI primer set) targeted the TCR CDR3. TCRdb reprocessed the multiplex PCR reads with MiXCR, giving one entry per CDR3 protein. The table records around 440,000 distinct CDR3 sequences, 15% to 19% of them present only once.

The specimen sequenced was blood. The receptor was isolated from a woman younger than 35 with Graves' hyperthyroidism. The rearrangement joins TRBV5-4 to TRBJ1-2; TRBD1 matches at 7 bases. CDR3 amino acids: CASSPPGPRGAYGYTF. The CDR3 DNA sequence: TGTGCCAGCAGCCCCCCGGGACCCAGGGGGGCCTATGGCTACACCTTC.